One sample yielded the 11 T cell receptor beta chains listed below, sequenced in a study of radiation and T cells in renal cell carcinoma (TCRdb year 2020). The protocol used for the library was the immunoSEQ multiplex PCR assay. The immuneACCESS repertoire file appears here via TCRdb, limited to in-frame rearrangements. These files lack a portion of the clones; in checked studies, under half of the deficit traces to unresolved V genes, and the cause of the others is not known. The sample includes about 25,000 clones, with roughly 64% observed a single time. The ten top clones hold under 25% of the sample. The time point label for this specimen denotes: tumor resected at nephrectomy. In the paper's terms, the treatment or condition label means: treatment-naive control, cytoreductive nephrectomy. The sample in question was tumor tissue, obtained from a patient whose treatment was nephrectomy without radiotherapy. The receptors were sampled from a man aged 40-50 years with renal cell carcinoma.

This clone was detected only a few times. The J gene is TRBJ2-3, the V gene TRBV28; 9 bases agree with TRBD1. CDR1 and CDR2 (germline): MDHEN, SYDVKM. The CDR3 extends over 15 amino acids. The V and J ends lost 6 bases and 3 bases, in that order; junction bases with no gene match: 7. In nucleotides, the CDR3 is TGTGCCAGCAGATCGACCGGACAGGGGACAGATACGCAGTATTTT. This translates into CASRSTGQGTDTQYF.

This chain links TRBV29-1 with TRBJ1-2; tentatively, D is TRBD1 (6 bases). There are 17 residues in the CDR3. CDR1 SQVTM and CDR2 ANQGSEA come from the germline V gene. CDR3 nucleotide sequence: TGCACCTTCCTTGGGGCGGCAGGGACACCAGATCGGTATGGCTACACCTTC. It encodes CTFLGAAGTPDRYGYTF.

Worth noting for this clone: This CDR3 is also generated by other DNA sequences in the sample. This chain joins TRBV6-5 and TRBJ2-5; D may be TRBD1 (5 bases). The germline V gene encodes CDR1 MNHEY and CDR2 SVGAGI. The CDR3 totals 14 residues. Trimming removed 0 bases at V and 4 bases at J, with 9 bases between. The CDR3 DNA reads TGTGCCAGCAGTTACTCAGCAGGGCGAGAGACCCAGTACTTC. Its translation is CASSYSAGRETQYF.

The rearrangement links TRBV30 to TRBJ2-5; 13 bases match TRBD2. With V trimmed by 2 bases and J by 5 bases, 5 bases remained unmatched. This CDR3 has 15 amino acids. The V gene's germline CDR1 is GTSNPN and CDR2 SVGIG (reference sequence). CDR3 bases: TGTGCCTGGAGTAGGACTAGCGGGAGCAGGGAGACCCAGTACTTC. Its translation is CAWSRTSGSRETQYF.

The chain is built from TRBV19 and TRBJ2-6; no clear D gene. This CDR3 is built from 15 residues. V lost 2 bases and J 0 bases, leaving 5 bases between the germline ends. Per the germline V gene, CDR1 is LNHDA and CDR2 is SQIVND (reference sequence). The DNA for the CDR3 is TGTGCCAGTAGTATAACCCACTCTGGGGCCAACGTCCTGACTTTC. Translation gives CASSITHSGANVLTF.

The table lists this clone with a count of one. V gene TRBV12-5 combines with J gene TRBJ1-1; D is uncertain. The CDR3 extends over 12 amino acids. Trimming shortened V by 6 bases and J by 12 bases, and 17 bases separated the two germline ends. Germline V gene lookup returns CDR1 LGHNT and CDR2 FRNRAP. The CDR3 reads CASGSLPLESFF. CDR3 DNA: TGTGCTAGTGGGTCCCTCCCCCTCGAATCTTTCTTT.

The V and J genes are TRBV7-9 and TRBJ1-2; 8 bases are a match to TRBD1. V was pared by 5 bases and J by 4 bases, with 9 bases of the junction left unmatched. The CDR3 runs to 15 residues. Looked up from germline, CDR1 is SEHNR and CDR2 is FQNEAQ (reference sequence). The CDR3 DNA is TGTGCCAGCAGCCCGGGATCAGGGGGCGCCTATGGCTACACCTTC. It codes for CASSPGSGGAYGYTF.

V usage is TRBV7-2 and J usage is TRBJ1-2; 10 nucleotides match TRBD1. Losses at the gene ends were 0 bases for V and 2 bases for J; bases not matched to a gene: 0. Germline-derived CDR1 and CDR2 are SGHTA and FQGNSA. This CDR3 has 15 amino acids. The CDR3 reads CASSLAGQGNYGYTF. CDR3 coding DNA: TGTGCCAGCAGCTTAGCGGGACAGGGGAACTATGGCTACACCTTC.

The rearrangement uses TRBV7-9 and TRBJ1-1, with D unclear. V lost 6 bases and J 3 bases, leaving 11 bases between the germline ends. The CDR3 sequence is 13 residues long. CDR1 and CDR2 (germline): SEHNR, FQNEAQ (reference sequence). CDR3 region: CASRSSWDTEAFF. CDR3 in DNA: TGTGCCAGCAGGTCCAGCTGGGACACTGAAGCTTTCTTT.

The CDR3 DNA reads TGTGCCTGGAGCCCCCGGGATGAGCAGTTCTTC. Residues: CAWSPRDEQFF. The chain has TRBV30 and TRBJ2-1; D gene ambiguous. Trimming took 3 bases from V and 8 from J, leaving 8 bases between them. The CDR3 is 11 amino acids. Germline CDR1 GTSNPN, CDR2 SVGIG (reference sequence).

The CDR3 protein is CASSFLSGANTGELFF. In DNA, the CDR3 is TGTGCCAGCAGTTTTCTTTCCGGTGCGAACACCGGGGAGCTGTTTTTT. The chain uses TRBV27 and TRBJ2-2; D is ambiguous. The V gene lost 3 bases and the J gene lost 0 bases, with 11 bases spanning the gap. Looked up from germline, CDR1 is MNHEY and CDR2 is SMNVEV (reference sequence). There are 16 residues in the CDR3.